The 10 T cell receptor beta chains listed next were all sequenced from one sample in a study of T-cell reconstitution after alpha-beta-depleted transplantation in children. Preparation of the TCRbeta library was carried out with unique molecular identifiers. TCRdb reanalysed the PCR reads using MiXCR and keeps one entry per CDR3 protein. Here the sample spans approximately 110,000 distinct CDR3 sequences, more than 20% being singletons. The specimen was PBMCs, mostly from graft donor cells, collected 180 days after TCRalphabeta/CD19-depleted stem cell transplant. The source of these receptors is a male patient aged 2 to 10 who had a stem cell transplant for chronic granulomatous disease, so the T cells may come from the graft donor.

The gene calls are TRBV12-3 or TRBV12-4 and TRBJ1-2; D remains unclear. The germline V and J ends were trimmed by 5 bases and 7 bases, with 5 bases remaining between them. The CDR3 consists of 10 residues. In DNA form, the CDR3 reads TGTGCCAGCAGTAACCCTGGCTACACCTTC. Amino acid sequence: CASSNPGYTF.

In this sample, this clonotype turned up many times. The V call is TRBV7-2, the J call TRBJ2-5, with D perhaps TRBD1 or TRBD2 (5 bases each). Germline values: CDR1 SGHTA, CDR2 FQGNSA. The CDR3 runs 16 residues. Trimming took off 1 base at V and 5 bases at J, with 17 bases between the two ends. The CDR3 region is CASSLVLSGTLETQYF. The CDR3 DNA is TGTGCCAGCAGCTTAGTTCTTTCGGGGACCTTGGAGACCCAGTACTTC.

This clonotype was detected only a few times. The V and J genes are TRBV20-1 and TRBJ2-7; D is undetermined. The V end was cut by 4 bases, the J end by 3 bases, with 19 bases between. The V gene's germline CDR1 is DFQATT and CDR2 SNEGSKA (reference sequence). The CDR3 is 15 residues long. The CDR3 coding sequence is TGCAGTGCTACAGATCGACCGCTACCAGACTACGAGCAGTACTTC. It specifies CSATDRPLPDYEQYF.

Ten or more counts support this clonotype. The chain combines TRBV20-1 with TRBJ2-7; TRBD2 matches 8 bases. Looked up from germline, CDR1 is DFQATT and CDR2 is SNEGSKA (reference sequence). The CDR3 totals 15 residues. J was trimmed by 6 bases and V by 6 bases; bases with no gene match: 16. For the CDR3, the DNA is TGCAGTGCATCATCACCGGGAGGGGCGAGTCTCGAGCAGTACTTC. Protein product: CSASSPGGASLEQYF.

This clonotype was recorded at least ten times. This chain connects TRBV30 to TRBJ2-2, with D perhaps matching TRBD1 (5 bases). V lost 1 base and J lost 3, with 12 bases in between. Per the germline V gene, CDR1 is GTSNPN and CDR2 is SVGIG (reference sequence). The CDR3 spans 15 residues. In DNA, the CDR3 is TGTGCCTGGAGTGGGTTCGCCAGGGACACCGGGGAGCTGTTTTTT. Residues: CAWSGFARDTGELFF.

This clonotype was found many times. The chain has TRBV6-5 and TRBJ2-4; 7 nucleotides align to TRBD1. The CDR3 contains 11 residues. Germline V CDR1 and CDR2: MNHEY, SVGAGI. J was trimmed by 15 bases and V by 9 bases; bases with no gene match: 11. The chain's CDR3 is CASRGNRGLYF. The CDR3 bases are TGTGCCAGTAGGGGGAACAGGGGCTTGTACTTC.

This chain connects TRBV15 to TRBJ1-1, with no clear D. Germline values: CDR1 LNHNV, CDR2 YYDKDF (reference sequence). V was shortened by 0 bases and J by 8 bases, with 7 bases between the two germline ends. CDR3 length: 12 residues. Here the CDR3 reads CATSRDLEEAFF. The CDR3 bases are TGTGCCACCAGCAGAGATTTGGAAGAAGCTTTCTTT.

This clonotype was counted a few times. CDR3 coding DNA: TGCAGCGTTGTAAAGCCCCCGGGGTCGTACAATGAGCAGTTCTTC. Translating gives CSVVKPPGSYNEQFF. This chain uses TRBV29-1 with TRBJ2-1, with D tentatively TRBD2 (5 bases). V lost 4 bases and J 4 bases, leaving 17 bases between the germline ends. Germline V gives CDR1 SQVTM, CDR2 ANQGSEA. This CDR3 has 15 residues.

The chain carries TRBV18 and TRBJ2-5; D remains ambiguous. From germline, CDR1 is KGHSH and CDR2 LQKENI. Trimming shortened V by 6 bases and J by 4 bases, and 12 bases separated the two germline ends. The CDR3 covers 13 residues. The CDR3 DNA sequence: TGTGCCAGCTCTCGGCTCCCGGGAGAGACCCAGTACTTC. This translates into CASSRLPGETQYF.

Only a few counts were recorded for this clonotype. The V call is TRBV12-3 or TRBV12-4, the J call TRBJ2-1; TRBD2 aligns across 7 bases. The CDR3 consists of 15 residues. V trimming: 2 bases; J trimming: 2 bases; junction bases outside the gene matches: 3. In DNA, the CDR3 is TGTGCCAGCAGTTTAAGACTAGCAGCCTACAATGAGCAGTTCTTC. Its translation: CASSLRLAAYNEQFF.